The T cell receptor (beta chain) under discussion was sequenced for a study of CD8 T cells in ankylosing spondylitis. The CDR3 spans 14 residues. V was cut by 1 base and J by 8 bases, with 12 bases left in between. Germline CDR1 is LGHNA and CDR2 is YNFKEQ. Each TCR beta library was made by quantitative 5'-RACE that incorporated molecular barcodes. From the 5' RACE reads, TCRdb called clonotypes with MiXCR, one entry per CDR3 protein. In the table there are some 290,000 distinct CDR3 sequences, 20% of which are singletons. Material for sequencing was blood, either unsorted or a sorted T cell fraction (not recorded which). The rearrangement uses TRBV4-2 and TRBJ2-4; possibly TRBD1 for D (5 bases). This sequence was found in a male donor with ankylosing spondylitis or in good health (not recorded which). The chain's CDR3 is CASSQGIGVYIQYF. CDR3 sequence (DNA): TGTGCCAGCAGCCAAGGGATAGGGGTGTACATTCAGTACTTC.